Shown below are 6 T cell receptor beta chains from a single sample sequenced in a study of technical replicates of blood from a handful of donors. This table comes from immunoSEQ multiplex PCR, and its TCRdb copy is limited to in-frame clones, with some not included. The repertoire holds about 59,000 clones, with just under 95% as singletons. The sequenced sample consisted of PBMCs. These receptors were collected from a human donor in good health. Some clones in this sample may be carry-over from other donors' samples.

This rearrangement joins TRBV6-5 to TRBJ2-1; 13 nucleotides agree with TRBD2. V lost 6 bases, J lost 8 bases, and 7 bases stayed unmatched. The CDR3 extends over 15 amino acids. The germline V gene encodes CDR1 MNHEY and CDR2 SVGAGI. This chain's CDR3 is CASRIRLAGGHEQFF. CDR3 nucleotides: TGTGCCAGCAGGATACGACTAGCGGGAGGTCATGAGCAGTTCTTC.

The V and J genes are TRBV5-6 and TRBJ1-2, with 9 bases identical to TRBD1. Germline CDR1 SGHDT, CDR2 YYEEEE. This CDR3 region has 15 residues. J lost 4 bases, V lost 4 bases, and 8 bases had no gene match. For the CDR3, the DNA is TGTGCCAGCAGCCGCGGGGGACAGGGTGGCTATGGCTACACCTTC. Translated, it gives CASSRGGQGGYGYTF.

In nucleotides, the CDR3 is TGTGCCAGCAGCCCTTACCCGGGGGACCGGGCTTTATATTTT. It is translated as CASSPYPGDRALYF. V and J are TRBV7-2 and TRBJ1-3, with D possibly TRBD1 on 5 matching bases. Germline V gives CDR1 SGHTA, CDR2 FQGNSA. CDR3 length: 14 amino acids. The V end lost 5 bases, the J end lost 14 bases, and 22 bases lay between the germline ends. Together with reference TRBV7-2 and TRBJ1-3, the CDR3 gives the full variable domain: GAGVSQSPSNKVTEKGKDVELRCDPISGHTALYWYRQSLGQGLEFLIYFQGNSAPDKSGLPSDRFSAERTGGSVSTLTIQRTQQEDSAVYLCASSPYPGDRALYFGEGSWLTVV.

This clone was counted a few times. V is TRBV11-2 and J is TRBJ2-1; 9 bases map to TRBD2. With 5 bases clipped from V and 4 bases from J, the junction kept 9 bases outside the gene matches. Germline values: CDR1 SGHAT, CDR2 FQNNGV. The CDR3 runs 16 residues. CDR3 sequence reads: CASSRLGAGGYNEQFF. The CDR3 region has the DNA TGTGCCAGCAGCCGCCTGGGGGCGGGAGGGTACAATGAGCAGTTCTTC. Filled out from reference TRBV11-2 and TRBJ2-1, the complete variable domain reads EAGVAQSPRYKIIEKRQSVAFWCNPISGHATLYWYQQILGQGPKLLIQFQNNGVVDDSQLPKDRFSAERLKGVDSTLKIQPAKLEDSAVYLCASSRLGAGGYNEQFFGPGTRLTVL.

CDR3 loop: CASSENVQGWQPQHF. In DNA, the CDR3 is TGTGCCAGCAGTGAAAACGTGCAGGGGTGGCAGCCCCAGCATTTT. This chain uses TRBV2 with TRBJ1-5; possibly TRBD1 for D (6 bases). The CDR3 is 15 residues long. Deletions cut 2 bases from V and 7 bases from J, with 15 bases between. Germline V gene data show CDR1 as SNHLY and CDR2 as FYNNEI. The whole variable domain, remainder taken from reference TRBV2 and TRBJ1-5, is EPEVTQTPSHQVTQMGQEVILRCVPISNHLYFYWYRQILGQKVEFLVSFYNNEISEKSEIFDDQFSVERPDGSNFTLKIRSTKLEDSAMYFCASSENVQGWQPQHFGDGTRLSIL.

This chain connects TRBV30 to TRBJ2-1; D uncertain. Germline loops: CDR1 GTSNPN, CDR2 SVGIG (reference sequence). V dropped 0 bases and J dropped 8 bases, with 11 bases sitting between them. The CDR3 is 13 amino acids. The CDR3 DNA reads TGTGCCTGGAGTGTTCGTCCCCTATATGAGCAGTTCTTC. Protein product: CAWSVRPLYEQFF.